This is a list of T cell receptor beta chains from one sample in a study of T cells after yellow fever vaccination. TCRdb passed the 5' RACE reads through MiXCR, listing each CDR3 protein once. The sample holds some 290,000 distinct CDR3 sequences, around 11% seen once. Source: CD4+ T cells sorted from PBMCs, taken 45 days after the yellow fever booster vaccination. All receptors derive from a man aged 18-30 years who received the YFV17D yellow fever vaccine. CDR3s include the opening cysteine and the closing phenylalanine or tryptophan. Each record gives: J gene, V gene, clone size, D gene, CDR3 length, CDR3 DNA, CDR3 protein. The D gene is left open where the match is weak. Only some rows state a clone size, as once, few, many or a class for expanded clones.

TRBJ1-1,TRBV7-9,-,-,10,TGTGCCAGCGCAAACACTGAAGCTTTCTTT,CASANTEAFF
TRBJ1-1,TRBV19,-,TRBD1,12,TGTGCCAGTATACAGGGGTACACTGAAGCTTTCTTT,CASIQGYTEAFF
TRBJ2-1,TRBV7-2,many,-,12,TGTGCCAGCAGCTTAATAGTCGGGGAGCAGTTCTTC,CASSLIVGEQFF
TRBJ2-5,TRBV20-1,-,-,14,TGCAGTGCCCTTGGGACCCCGGCGAAAGAGACCCAGTACTTC,CSALGTPAKETQYF
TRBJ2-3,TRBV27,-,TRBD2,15,TGTGCCAGCAGTTTGGCGGGGGGGCTAGTAGATACGCAGTATTTT,CASSLAGGLVDTQYF
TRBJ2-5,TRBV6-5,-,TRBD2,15,TGTGCCAGCAGTTTTAGCGGGGGGCACCAAGAGACCCAGTACTTC,CASSFSGGHQETQYF
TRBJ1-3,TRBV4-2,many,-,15,TGTGCCAGCAGCGACCGAGGGAGCTCTGGAAACACCATATATTTT,CASSDRGSSGNTIYF
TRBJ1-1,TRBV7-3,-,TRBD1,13,TGTGCCAGCAGCCCGGACAGGGATTCTAGGGCTTTCTTT,CASSPDRDSRAFF
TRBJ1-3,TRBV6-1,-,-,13,TGTGCCAGCAGAACGGGCGTGGATAGCACCATATATTTT,CASRTGVDSTIYF
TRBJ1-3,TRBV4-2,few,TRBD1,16,TGTGCCAGCAGCCACCGGGACAGCCCCTCTGGAAACACCATATATTTT,CASSHRDSPSGNTIYF
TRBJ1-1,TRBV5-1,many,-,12,TGCGCCAGCAGCGATCCAGGGAAGGCAGCTTTCTTT,CASSDPGKAAFF
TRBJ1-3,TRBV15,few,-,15,TGTGCCACCAGCAGAGATAACCGGGCAGGAAACACCATATATTTT,CATSRDNRAGNTIYF
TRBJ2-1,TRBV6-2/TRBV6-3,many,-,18,TGTGCCAGCAGCCTTACCTCCGTCCGGGGGGCCCACTACAATGAGCAGTTCTTC,CASSLTSVRGAHYNEQFF
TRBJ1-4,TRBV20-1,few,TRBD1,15,TGCAGTGCTAGAGATCCCGGGACAGGGCTGGAAAAACTGTTTTTT,CSARDPGTGLEKLFF
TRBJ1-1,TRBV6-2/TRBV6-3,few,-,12,TGTGCCAGCAGTGACCACCCCACTGAAGCTTTCTTT,CASSDHPTEAFF
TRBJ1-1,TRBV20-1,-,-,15,TGCAGTGCTAGAGAGGGGCCCGGGTTTAACACTGAAGCTTTCTTT,CSAREGPGFNTEAFF
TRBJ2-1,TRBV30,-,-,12,TGTGCCTGGAGTGTAATAGGGAGAGAGCAGTTCTTC,CAWSVIGREQFF
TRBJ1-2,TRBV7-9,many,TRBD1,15,TGTGCCAGCAGGCCTACGACAGGGGGCGGCTCTGGCTACACCTTC,CASRPTTGGGSGYTF
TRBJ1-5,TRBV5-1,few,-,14,TGCGCCAGCAGCTTGGAGTGGGGGCTTCAGCCCCAGCATTTT,CASSLEWGLQPQHF
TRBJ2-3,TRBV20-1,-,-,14,TGCAGTGCTACCCCTAGCGCCGCAGGGGTTACGCAGTATTTT,CSATPSAAGVTQYF
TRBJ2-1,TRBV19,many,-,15,TGTGCCAGTAGTCTCTCTACAAGCTCCTACAATGAGCAGTTCTTC,CASSLSTSSYNEQFF
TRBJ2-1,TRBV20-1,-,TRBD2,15,TGCAGTGCTAGGGTAGCGGGTTTCCTCTACAATGAGCAGTTCTTC,CSARVAGFLYNEQFF
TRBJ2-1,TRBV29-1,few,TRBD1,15,TGCAGCGTTGACGGTGGACAGGGGGCGGACAATGAGCAGTTCTTC,CSVDGGQGADNEQFF
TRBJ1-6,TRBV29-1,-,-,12,TGCAGCGTTGAAGAAGGACGAGCATCCCTCCACTTT,CSVEEGRASLHF
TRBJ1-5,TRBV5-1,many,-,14,TGCGCCAGCTCTCCAGGCCATAGCAATCAGCCCCAGCATTTT,CASSPGHSNQPQHF
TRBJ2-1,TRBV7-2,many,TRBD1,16,TGTGCCAGCAGCTCCCGGACAGGGGGCGTGAGCAATGAGCAGTTCTTC,CASSSRTGGVSNEQFF
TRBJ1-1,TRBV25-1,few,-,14,TGTGCCAGCAGTGAATCCTTGGGTAGGACTGAAGCTTTCTTT,CASSESLGRTEAFF
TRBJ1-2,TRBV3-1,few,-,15,TGTGCCAGCAGCCAAGAAGTTCAGGGTCTGGGCGGCTACACCTTC,CASSQEVQGLGGYTF
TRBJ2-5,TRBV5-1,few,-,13,TGCGCCAGCAGCTTGGATCCGGAAGAGACCCAGTACTTC,CASSLDPEETQYF
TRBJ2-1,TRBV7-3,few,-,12,TGTGCCAGCAGCCCCGGTCAAAACGAGCAGTTCTTC,CASSPGQNEQFF
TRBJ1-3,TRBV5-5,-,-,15,TGTGCCAGCAGCTCATCCCATTTCTCTGGAAACACCATATATTTT,CASSSSHFSGNTIYF
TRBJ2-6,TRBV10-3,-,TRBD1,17,TGTGCCATCAGTGATGGGACAGGGCCTCCTGGGGCCAACGTCCTGACTTTC,CAISDGTGPPGANVLTF
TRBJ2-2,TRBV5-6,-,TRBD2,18,TGTGCCAGCAGCGGCACTAGCGGGGGGGCGCGGAACACCGGGGAGCTGTTTTTT,CASSGTSGGARNTGELFF
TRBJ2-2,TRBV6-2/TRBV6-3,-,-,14,TGTGCCAGCAGTTTCGGCAGGAGCACCGGGGAGCTGTTTTTT,CASSFGRSTGELFF
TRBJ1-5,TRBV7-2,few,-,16,TGTGCCAGCAGCTTACGGGTGGGGCGGCTCAATCAGCCCCAGCATTTT,CASSLRVGRLNQPQHF
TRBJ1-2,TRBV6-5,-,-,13,TGTGCCAGCGGTGGAGATCTTAACTATGGCTACACCTTC,CASGGDLNYGYTF
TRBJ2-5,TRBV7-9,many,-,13,TGTGCCAGCAGCCTGACGACCCAAGAGACCCAGTACTTC,CASSLTTQETQYF
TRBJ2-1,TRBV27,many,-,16,TGTGCCAGCAGTACCTCACCGGGGAGCTCCTACAATGAGCAGTTCTTC,CASSTSPGSSYNEQFF
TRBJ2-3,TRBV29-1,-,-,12,TGCAGCGTATGGGACAGCACAGATACGCAGTATTTT,CSVWDSTDTQYF
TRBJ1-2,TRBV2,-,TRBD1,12,TGTGCCAGCAGAGACAGGGGGCTCGGCTACACCTTC,CASRDRGLGYTF
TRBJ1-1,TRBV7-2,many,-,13,TGTGCCAGCAGCTTGCTCCCAGGCACTGAAGCTTTCTTT,CASSLLPGTEAFF
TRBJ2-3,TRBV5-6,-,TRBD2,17,TGTGCCAGCAGCTTGGCGAGCGGGACTCTAAGCACAGATACGCAGTATTTT,CASSLASGTLSTDTQYF
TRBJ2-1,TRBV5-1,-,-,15,TGCGCCAGCAGCTTGTCCCCAGGGGACGGCAATGAGCAGTTCTTC,CASSLSPGDGNEQFF
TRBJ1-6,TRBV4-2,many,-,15,TGTGCCAGCAGCCTCGGGGGGGGAAGTAATTCACCCCTCCACTTT,CASSLGGGSNSPLHF
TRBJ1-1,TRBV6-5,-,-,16,TGTGCCAGCAGAGTGGTCATGGGACGTTCGAACACTGAAGCTTTCTTT,CASRVVMGRSNTEAFF
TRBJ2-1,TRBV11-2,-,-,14,TGTGCCAGCATCGGGGTCAGCTCCTACAATGAGCAGTTCTTC,CASIGVSSYNEQFF
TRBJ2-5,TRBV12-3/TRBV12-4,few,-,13,TGTGCCAGCAGTGGGAATGGACAAGAGACCCAGTACTTC,CASSGNGQETQYF
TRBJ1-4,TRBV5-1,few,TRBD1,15,TGCGCCAGCAGCCAGGACAGGGGCTCTAATGAAAAACTGTTTTTT,CASSQDRGSNEKLFF
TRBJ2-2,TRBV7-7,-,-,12,TGTGCTAGCGGTGGGGGGACCGGGGAGCTGTTTTTT,CASGGGTGELFF
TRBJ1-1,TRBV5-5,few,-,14,TGTGCCAGCAGCTTGATACAGCAGAACACTGAAGCTTTCTTT,CASSLIQQNTEAFF
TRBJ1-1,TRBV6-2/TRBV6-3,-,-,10,TGTGCCAGTGGGACAACTGAAGCTTTCTTT,CASGTTEAFF
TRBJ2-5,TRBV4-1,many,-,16,TGCGCCAGCAGCCAAGTTGGCGGGCCAGCTCAAGAGACCCAGTACTTC,CASSQVGGPAQETQYF
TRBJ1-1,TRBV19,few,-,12,TGTGCCAGTAGTCACCGCCGGACTGAAGCTTTCTTT,CASSHRRTEAFF
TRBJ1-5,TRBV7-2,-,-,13,TGTGCCAGCAGCGGAGACAGAAATCAGCCCCAGCATTTT,CASSGDRNQPQHF